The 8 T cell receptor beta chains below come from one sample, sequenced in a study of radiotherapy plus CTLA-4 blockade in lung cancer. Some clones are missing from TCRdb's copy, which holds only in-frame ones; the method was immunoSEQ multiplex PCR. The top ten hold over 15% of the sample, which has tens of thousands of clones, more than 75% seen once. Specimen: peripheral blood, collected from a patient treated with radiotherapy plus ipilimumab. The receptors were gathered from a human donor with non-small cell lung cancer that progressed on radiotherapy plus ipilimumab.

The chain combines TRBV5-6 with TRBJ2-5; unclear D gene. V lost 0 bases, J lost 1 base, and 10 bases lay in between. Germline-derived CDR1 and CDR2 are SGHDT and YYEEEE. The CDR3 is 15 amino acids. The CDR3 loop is CASSLAYDLQETQYF. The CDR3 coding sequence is TGTGCCAGCAGCTTGGCCTACGACCTCCAAGAGACCCAGTACTTC.

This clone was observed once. The CDR3 nucleotides read TGTGCCAGCAGTTACTCGACGGGGAGCCAGCCCCAGCATTTT. Its translation: CASSYSTGSQPQHF. V and J are TRBV6-5 and TRBJ1-5; D is ambiguous. Germline CDR1 is MNHEY and CDR2 is SVGAGI. The ends were cut back, 0 bases at V and 7 bases at J, with 10 bases in the middle. The CDR3 loop spans 14 amino acids.

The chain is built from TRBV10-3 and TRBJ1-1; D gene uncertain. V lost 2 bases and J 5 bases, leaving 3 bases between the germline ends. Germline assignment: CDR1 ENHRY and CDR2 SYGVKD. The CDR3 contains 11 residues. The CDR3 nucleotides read TGTGCCATCAGTGAGAAAACTGAAGCTTTCTTT. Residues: CAISEKTEAFF.

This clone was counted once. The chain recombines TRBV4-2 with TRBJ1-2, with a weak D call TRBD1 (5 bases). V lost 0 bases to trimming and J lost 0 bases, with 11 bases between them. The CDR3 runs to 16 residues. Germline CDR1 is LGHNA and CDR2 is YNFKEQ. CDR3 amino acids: CASSQEIRETNYGYTF. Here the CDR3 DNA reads TGTGCCAGCAGCCAAGAGATCAGGGAAACTAACTATGGCTACACCTTC.

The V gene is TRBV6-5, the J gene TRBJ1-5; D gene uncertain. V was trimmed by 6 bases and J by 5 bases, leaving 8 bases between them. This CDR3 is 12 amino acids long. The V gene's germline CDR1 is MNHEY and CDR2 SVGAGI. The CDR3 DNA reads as TGTGCCAGCAGAGCCGGCGATCAGCCCCAGCATTTT. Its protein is CASRAGDQPQHF.

CDR3 in amino acids: CASSLKGGATYGYTF. The CDR3 bases are TGTGCCAGCAGCTTAAAAGGGGGGGCAACGTATGGCTACACCTTC. The chain combines TRBV7-9 with TRBJ1-2, with D tentatively TRBD1 (6 bases). This CDR3 comprises 15 residues. V gave up 2 bases and J gave up 5 bases, with 15 bases separating them. Germline CDR1 reads SEHNR; CDR2 reads FQNEAQ (reference sequence).

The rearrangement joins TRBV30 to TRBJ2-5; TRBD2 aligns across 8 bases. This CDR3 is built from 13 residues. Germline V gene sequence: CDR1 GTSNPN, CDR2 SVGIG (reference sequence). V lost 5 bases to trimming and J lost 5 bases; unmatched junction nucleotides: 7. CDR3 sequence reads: CAWGTGLGETQYF. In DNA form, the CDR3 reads TGTGCCTGGGGGACGGGACTAGGCGAGACCCAGTACTTC.

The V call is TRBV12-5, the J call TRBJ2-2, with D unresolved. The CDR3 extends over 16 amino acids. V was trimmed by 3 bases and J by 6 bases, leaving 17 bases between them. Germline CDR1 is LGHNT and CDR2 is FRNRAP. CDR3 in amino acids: CASGLEIGPAAGELFF. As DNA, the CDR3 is TGTGCTAGTGGTTTAGAAATTGGGCCCGCGGCCGGGGAGCTGTTTTTT.